The clone carrying this T cell receptor beta chain came up a few times. Profiled with immunoSEQ multiplex PCR; TCRdb holds only in-frame clones, not every one. The repertoire holds approximately 20,000 clones, with approximately 80% as singletons. V lost 3 bases and J lost 4; bases outside the gene matches: 7. The germline CDR1 and CDR2 sequences are SGHNT and YYREEE (reference sequence). This CDR3 is 15 amino acids long. These data are taken from a study of somatic mutations in cytotoxic T cells in rheumatoid arthritis. Sequencing was done on a sample of CD8+ T cells sorted from blood. The V gene is TRBV5-4, the J gene TRBJ2-1; TRBD1 matches at 7 bases. The receptor was derived from an adult with rheumatoid arthritis. Here the CDR3 reads CASSSGTVEYNEQFF. CDR3 in DNA: TGTGCCAGCAGCTCCGGGACAGTAGAATACAATGAGCAGTTCTTC.